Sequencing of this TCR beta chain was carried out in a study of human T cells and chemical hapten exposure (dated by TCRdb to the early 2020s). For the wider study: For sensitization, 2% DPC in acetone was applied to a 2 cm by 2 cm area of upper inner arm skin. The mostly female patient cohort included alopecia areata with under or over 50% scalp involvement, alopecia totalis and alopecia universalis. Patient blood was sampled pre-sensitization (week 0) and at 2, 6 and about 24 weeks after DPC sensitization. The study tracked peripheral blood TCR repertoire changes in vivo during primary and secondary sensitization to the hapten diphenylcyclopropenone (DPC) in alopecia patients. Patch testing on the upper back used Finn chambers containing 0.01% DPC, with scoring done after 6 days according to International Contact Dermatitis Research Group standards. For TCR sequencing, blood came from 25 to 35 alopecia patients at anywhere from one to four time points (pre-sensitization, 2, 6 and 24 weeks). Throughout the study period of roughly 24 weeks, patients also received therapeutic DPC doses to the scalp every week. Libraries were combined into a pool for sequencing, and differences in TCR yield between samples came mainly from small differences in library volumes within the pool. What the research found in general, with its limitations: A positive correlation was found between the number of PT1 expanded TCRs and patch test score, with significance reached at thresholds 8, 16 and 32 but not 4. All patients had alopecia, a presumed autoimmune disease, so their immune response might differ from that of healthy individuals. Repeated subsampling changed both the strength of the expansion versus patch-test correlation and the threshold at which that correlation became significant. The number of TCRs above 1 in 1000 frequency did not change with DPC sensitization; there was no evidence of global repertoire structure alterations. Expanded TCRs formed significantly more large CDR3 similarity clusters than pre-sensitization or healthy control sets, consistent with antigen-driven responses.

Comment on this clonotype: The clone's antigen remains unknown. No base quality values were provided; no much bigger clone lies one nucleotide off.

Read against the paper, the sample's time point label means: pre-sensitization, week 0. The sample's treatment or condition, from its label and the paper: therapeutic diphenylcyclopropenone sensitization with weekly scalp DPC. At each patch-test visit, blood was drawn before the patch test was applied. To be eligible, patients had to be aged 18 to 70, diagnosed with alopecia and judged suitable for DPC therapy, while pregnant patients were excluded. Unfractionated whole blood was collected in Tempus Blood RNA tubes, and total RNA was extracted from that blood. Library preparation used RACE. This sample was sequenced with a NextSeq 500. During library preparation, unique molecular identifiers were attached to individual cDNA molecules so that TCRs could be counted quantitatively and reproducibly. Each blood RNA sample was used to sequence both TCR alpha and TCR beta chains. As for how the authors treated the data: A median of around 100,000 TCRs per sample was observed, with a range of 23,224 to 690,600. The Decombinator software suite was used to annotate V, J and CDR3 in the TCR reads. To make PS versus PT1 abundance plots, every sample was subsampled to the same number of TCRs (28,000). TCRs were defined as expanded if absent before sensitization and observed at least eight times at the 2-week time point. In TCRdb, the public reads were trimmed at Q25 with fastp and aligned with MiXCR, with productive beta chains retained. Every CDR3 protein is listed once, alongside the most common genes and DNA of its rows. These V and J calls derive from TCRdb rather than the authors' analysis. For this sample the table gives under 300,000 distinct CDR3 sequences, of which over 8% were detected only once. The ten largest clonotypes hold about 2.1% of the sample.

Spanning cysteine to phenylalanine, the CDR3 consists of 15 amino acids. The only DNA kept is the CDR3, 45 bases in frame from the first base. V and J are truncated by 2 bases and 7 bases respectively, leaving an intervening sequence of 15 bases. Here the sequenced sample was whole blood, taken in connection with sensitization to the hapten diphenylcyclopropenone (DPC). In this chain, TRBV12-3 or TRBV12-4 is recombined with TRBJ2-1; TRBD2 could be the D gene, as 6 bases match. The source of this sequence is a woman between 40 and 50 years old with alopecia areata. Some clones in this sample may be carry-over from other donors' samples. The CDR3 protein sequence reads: CASSLSGGVWNEQFF. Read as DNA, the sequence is TGTGCCAGCAGTTTATCAGGAGGGGTCTGGAATGAGCAGTTCTTC.